This T cell receptor (beta chain) was recorded in a study of CD4+ T cells in melanoma (dated by TCRdb to 2021 to 2024). Study-level background: Neoantigen-specific CD4+ T cells in human melanoma were what the study investigated.

The library was obtained by the immunoSEQ multiplex PCR assay. What TCRdb holds here is the immuneACCESS table cut down to in-frame rearrangements. Part of the clones is not present; checked against another copy, under half of the missing clones reflect an unresolved V gene, and the others are unexplained. The table for this sample lists approximately 12,000 clones; 65% to 75% of them were counted only once. The ten biggest clones cover more than 9% of the sample. Donors were patients with melanoma. In the case of this clone: It lacks a known antigen. Base qualities are not provided; no much larger clone lies one nucleotide away.

General study outcomes and caveats: The report described a correlation between neoantigen-specific CD4+ T cells and the function of CD8+ T cells, macrophages and B cells. Neoantigen-specific CD4+ T cells in melanoma were reported to show diverse differentiation states.

The CDR3 spans 14 residues, from the cysteine through the phenylalanine. Of all the DNA, just the CDR3 is kept, 42 bases in frame from base 1. Germline trimming: 8 bases from V, 10 bases from J; junction bases outside gene matches: 16. CDR1 MNHNY and CDR2 SVGAGI were looked up in the germline V gene (reference sequence). The sequence links TRBV6-6 to TRBJ1-1; 7 central bases correspond to TRBD1. This receptor was identified in a human donor with melanoma. Input material: cells from a culture (not recorded whether cultured in vitro). The CDR3 amino acid sequence is: CASAAGTAGRGAFF. The nucleotide sequence is given as TGTGCCAGCGCTGCAGGGACAGCCGGTCGAGGAGCTTTCTTT.